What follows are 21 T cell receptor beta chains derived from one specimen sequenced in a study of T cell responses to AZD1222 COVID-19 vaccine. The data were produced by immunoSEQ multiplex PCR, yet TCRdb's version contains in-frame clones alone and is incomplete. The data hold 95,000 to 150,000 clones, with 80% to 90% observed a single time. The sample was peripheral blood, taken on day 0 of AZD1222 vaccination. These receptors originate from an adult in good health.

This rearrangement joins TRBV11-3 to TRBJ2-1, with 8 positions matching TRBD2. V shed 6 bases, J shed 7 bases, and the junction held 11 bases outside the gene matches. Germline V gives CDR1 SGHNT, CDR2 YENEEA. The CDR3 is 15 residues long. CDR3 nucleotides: TGTGCCAGCAGTCCCCGGGGGGGAAGCCCAAATGAGCAGTTCTTC. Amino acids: CASSPRGGSPNEQFF.

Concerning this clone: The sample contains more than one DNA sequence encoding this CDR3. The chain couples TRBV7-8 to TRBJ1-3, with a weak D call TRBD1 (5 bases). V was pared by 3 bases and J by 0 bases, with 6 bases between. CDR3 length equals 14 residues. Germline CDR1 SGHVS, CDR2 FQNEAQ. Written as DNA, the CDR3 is TGTGCCAGCAGCTTTACAGGCTCTGGAAACACCATATATTTT. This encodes CASSFTGSGNTIYF.

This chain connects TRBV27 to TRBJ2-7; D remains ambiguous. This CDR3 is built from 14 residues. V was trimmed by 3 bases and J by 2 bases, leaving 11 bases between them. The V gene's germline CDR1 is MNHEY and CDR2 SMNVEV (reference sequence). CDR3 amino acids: CASSLLGPPYEQYF. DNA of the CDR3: TGTGCCAGCAGTTTGTTAGGGCCACCCTACGAGCAGTACTTC.

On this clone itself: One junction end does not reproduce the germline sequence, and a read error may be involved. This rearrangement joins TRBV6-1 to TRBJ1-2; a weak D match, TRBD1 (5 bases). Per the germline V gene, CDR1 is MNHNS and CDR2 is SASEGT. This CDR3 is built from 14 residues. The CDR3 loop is CASTERGLDYGYTF. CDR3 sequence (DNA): TGTGCCAGCACTGAAAGGGGATTAGACTATGGCTACACCTTC.

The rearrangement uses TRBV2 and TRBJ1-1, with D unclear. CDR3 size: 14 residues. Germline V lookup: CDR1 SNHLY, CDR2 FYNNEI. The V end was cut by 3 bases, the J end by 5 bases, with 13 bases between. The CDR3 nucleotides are TGTGCCAGCAGTGATTCCCAGGCCAGGACTGAAGCTTTCTTT. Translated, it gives CASSDSQARTEAFF. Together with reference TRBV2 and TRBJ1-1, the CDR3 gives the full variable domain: EPEVTQTPSHQVTQMGQEVILRCVPISNHLYFYWYRQILGQKVEFLVSFYNNEISEKSEIFDDQFSVERPDGSNFTLKIRSTKLEDSAMYFCASSDSQARTEAFFGQGTRLTVV.

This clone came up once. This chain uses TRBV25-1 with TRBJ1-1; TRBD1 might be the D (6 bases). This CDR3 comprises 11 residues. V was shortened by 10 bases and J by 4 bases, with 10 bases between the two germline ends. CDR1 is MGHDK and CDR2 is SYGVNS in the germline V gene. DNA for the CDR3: TGTGCCACAGGGGCGTCCACTGAAGCTTTCTTT. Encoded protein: CATGASTEAFF.

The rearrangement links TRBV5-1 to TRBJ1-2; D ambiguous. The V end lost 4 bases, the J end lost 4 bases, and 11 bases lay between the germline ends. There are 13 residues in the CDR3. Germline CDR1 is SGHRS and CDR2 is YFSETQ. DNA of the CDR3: TGCGCCAGCAGCCCCGGCCTGACCTATGGCTACACCTTC. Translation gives CASSPGLTYGYTF.

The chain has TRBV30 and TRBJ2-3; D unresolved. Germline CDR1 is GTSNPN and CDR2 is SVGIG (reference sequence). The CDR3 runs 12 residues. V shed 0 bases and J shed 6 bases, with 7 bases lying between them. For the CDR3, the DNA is TGTGCCTGGAGTGTACGAGCGGATACGCAGTATTTT. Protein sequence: CAWSVRADTQYF.

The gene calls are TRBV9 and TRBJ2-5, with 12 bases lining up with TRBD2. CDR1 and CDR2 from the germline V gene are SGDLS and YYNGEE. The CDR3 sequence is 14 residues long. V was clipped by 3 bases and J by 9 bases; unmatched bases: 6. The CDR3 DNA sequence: TGTGCCAGCAGCGGGCAGACTAGCGGGGGCCCCCAGTACTTC. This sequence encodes CASSGQTSGGPQYF.

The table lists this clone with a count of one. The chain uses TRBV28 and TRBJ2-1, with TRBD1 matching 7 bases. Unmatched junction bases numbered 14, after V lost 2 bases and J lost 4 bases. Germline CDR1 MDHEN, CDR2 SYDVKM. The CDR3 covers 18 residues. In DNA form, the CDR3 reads TGTGCCAGCAGTTTACAGGGACAGCTCTTGCGAGGGTACAATGAGCAGTTCTTC. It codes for CASSLQGQLLRGYNEQFF.

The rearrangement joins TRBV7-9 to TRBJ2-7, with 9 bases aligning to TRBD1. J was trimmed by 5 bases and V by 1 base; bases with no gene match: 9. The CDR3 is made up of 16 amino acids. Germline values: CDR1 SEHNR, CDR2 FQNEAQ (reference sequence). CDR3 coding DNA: TGTGCCAGCAGCTTAGGGCAGACAGGGGGGAACCACGAGCAGTACTTC. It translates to CASSLGQTGGNHEQYF.

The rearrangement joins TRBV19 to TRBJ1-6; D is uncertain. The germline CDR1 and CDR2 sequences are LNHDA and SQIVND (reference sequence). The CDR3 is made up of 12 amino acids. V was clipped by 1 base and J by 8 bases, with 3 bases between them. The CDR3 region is CASSIGDSPLHF. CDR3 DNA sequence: TGTGCCAGTAGTATAGGTGATTCACCCCTCCACTTT.

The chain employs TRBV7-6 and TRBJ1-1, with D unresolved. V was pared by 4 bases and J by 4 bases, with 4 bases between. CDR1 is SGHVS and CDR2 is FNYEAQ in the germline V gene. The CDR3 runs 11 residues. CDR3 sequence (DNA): TGTGCCAGCAGCTCAGTCACTGAAGCTTTCTTT. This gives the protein CASSSVTEAFF.

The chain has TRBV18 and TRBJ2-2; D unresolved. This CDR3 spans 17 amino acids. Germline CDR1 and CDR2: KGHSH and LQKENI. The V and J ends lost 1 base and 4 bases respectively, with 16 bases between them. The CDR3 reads CASSPRSLATATGELFF. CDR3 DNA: TGTGCCAGCTCACCACGATCCCTGGCGACCGCCACCGGGGAGCTGTTTTTT.

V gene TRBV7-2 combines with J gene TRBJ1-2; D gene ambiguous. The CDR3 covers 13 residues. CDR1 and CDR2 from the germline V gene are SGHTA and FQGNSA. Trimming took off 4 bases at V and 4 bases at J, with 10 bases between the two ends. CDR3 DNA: TGTGCCAGCAGCTCAAAACGGGGCTATGGCTACACCTTC. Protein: CASSSKRGYGYTF. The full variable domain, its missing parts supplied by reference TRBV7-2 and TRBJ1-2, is GAGVSQSPSNKVTEKGKDVELRCDPISGHTALYWYRQSLGQGLEFLIYFQGNSAPDKSGLPSDRFSAERTGGSVSTLTIQRTQQEDSAVYLCASSSKRGYGYTFGSGTRLTVV.

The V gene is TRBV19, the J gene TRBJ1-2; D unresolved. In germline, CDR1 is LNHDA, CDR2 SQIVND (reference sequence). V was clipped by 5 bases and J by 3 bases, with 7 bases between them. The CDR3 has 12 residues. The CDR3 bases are TGTGCCAGTAGTCCTTCTGACTATGGCTACACCTTC. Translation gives CASSPSDYGYTF. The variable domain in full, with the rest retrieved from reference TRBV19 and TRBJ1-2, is DGGITQSPKYLFRKEGQNVTLSCEQNLNHDAMYWYRQDPGQGLRLIYYSQIVNDFQKGDIAEGYSVSREKKESFPLTVTSAQKNPTAFYLCASSPSDYGYTFGSGTRLTVV.

The CDR3 coding sequence is TGTGCCAGCAGTCCTCGACTAGCGGGGGCCGGTTTTACTGGGGCCAACGTCCTGACTTTC. It specifies CASSPRLAGAGFTGANVLTF. V is TRBV27 and J is TRBJ2-6, with 12 bases identical to TRBD2. The germline V gene encodes CDR1 MNHEY and CDR2 SMNVEV (reference sequence). Trimming removed 5 bases from V and 2 bases from J; junction bases left unmatched: 13. This CDR3 region has 20 residues.

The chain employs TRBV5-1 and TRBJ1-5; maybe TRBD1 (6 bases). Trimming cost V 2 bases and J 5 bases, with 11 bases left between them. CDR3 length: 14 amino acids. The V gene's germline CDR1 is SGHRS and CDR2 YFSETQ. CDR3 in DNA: TGCGCCAGCAGCTTCGGGGGCTCAGATCAGCCCCAGCATTTT. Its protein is CASSFGGSDQPQHF.

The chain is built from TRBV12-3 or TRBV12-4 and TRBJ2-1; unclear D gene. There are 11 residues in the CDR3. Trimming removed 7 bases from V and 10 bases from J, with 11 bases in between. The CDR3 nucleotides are TGTGCCAGCAACCTACAAGGGGAGCAGTTCTTC. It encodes CASNLQGEQFF.

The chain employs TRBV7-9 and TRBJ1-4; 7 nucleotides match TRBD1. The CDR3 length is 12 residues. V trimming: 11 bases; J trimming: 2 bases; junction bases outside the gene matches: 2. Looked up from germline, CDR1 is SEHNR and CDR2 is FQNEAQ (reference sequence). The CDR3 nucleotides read TGTGCCGTACAGGGGACTAATGAAAAACTGTTTTTT. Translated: CAVQGTNEKLFF.

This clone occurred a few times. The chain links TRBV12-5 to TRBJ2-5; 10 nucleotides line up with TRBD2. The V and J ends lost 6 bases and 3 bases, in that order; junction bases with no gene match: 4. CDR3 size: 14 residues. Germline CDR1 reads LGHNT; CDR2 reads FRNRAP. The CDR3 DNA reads TGTGCTAGTGGCTATAGCGGGAGGAAAGAGACCCAGTACTTC. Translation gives CASGYSGRKETQYF.